The 30 T cell receptor beta chains given below trace back to one sample, sequenced in a study of blood T cell repertoires in COVID-19. The repertoire was sequenced with immunoSEQ multiplex PCR; TCRdb's copy has only in-frame clones and lacks some. The data show approximately 470,000 clones, over 75% seen once. Sequenced: peripheral blood. The source of these receptors is a human donor in a cohort sampled during active COVID-19.

V is TRBV9 and J is TRBJ2-1; TRBD2 matches at 7 bases. The CDR3 extends over 14 amino acids. CDR1 and CDR2 from the germline V gene are SGDLS and YYNGEE. Losses at the gene ends were 4 bases for V and 8 bases for J; bases not matched to a gene: 9. CDR3 residues: CASSLREAFDEQFF. CDR3 bases: TGTGCCAGCAGCCTCCGGGAGGCCTTCGATGAGCAGTTCTTC.

V usage is TRBV9 and J usage is TRBJ1-2; 7 bases agree with TRBD1. CDR3 length: 13 amino acids. Germline trimming cut 3 bases from V and 7 bases from J; bases unmatched to any gene: 6. Germline CDR1 SGDLS, CDR2 YYNGEE. This CDR3 reads CASSAQGYGGYTF. DNA for the CDR3: TGTGCCAGCAGCGCACAGGGGTATGGTGGCTACACCTTC. Drawing the rest from reference TRBV9 and TRBJ1-2, the complete variable domain is DSGVTQTPKHLITATGQRVTLRCSPRSGDLSVYWYQQSLDQGLQFLIQYYNGEERAKGNILERFSAQQFPDLHSELNLSSLELGDSALYFCASSAQGYGGYTFGSGTRLTVV.

The chain employs TRBV2 and TRBJ1-1, with a weak D call TRBD1 (6 bases). Germline CDR1 and CDR2: SNHLY and FYNNEI. The V end lost 3 bases, the J end lost 4 bases, and 18 bases lay between the germline ends. This CDR3 has 16 amino acids. In nucleotides, the CDR3 is TGTGCCAGCAGTGAGTTGGCAGGGGTTCGAGGCACTGAAGCTTTCTTT. Amino acids: CASSELAGVRGTEAFF.

This clone was counted once. The V and J genes are TRBV7-3 and TRBJ2-2, with D tentatively TRBD2 (6 bases). The ends were cut back, 2 bases at V and 1 base at J, with 17 bases in the middle. This CDR3 has 18 amino acids. In germline, CDR1 is SGHTA, CDR2 FQGTGA. The CDR3, as DNA: TGTGCCAGCAGCTTAGTTAGTAGGGGACTTCGGAACACCGGGGAGCTGTTTTTT. This sequence encodes CASSLVSRGLRNTGELFF.

The rearrangement joins TRBV9 to TRBJ1-4; 9 nucleotides match TRBD1. Trimming removed 3 bases from V and 7 bases from J; junction bases left unmatched: 7. This CDR3 spans 15 amino acids. CDR1 is SGDLS and CDR2 is YYNGEE in the germline V gene. CDR3 coding DNA: TGTGCCAGCAGCGCTACAGGGGGCGAGCTTGAAAAACTGTTTTTT. It yields the protein CASSATGGELEKLFF.

V gene TRBV28 combines with J gene TRBJ1-2; TRBD1 matches 10 bases. This CDR3 spans 15 amino acids. Germline CDR1 reads MDHEN; CDR2 reads SYDVKM. V shed 5 bases and J 5 bases; nucleotides not matched to a gene: 8. The CDR3 bases are TGTGCCAGCAGTCCCCCGCCGGGACAGGGGTATGGCTACACCTTC. As protein: CASSPPPGQGYGYTF.

V is TRBV9 and J is TRBJ2-5, with 14 bases lining up with TRBD2. Germline lookup yields CDR1 SGDLS and CDR2 YYNGEE. The CDR3 extends over 18 amino acids. J lost 5 bases, V lost 0 bases, and 9 bases had no gene match. CDR3 residues: CASSVGGGLAGEGETQYF. The CDR3 region has the DNA TGTGCCAGCAGCGTAGGAGGGGGACTAGCGGGAGAAGGGGAGACCCAGTACTTC.

This clone was observed a few times. The chain recombines TRBV28 with TRBJ2-1; D is undetermined. Germline V CDR1 and CDR2: MDHEN, SYDVKM. The CDR3 length is 11 residues. The ends were cut back, 8 bases at V and 6 bases at J, with 8 bases in the middle. The CDR3 loop reads CASSILNEQFF. DNA of the CDR3: TGTGCCAGCTCTATTCTCAATGAGCAGTTCTTC.

V and J are TRBV11-2 and TRBJ2-7; 7 bases are a match to TRBD1. Germline lookup yields CDR1 SGHAT and CDR2 FQNNGV. V lost 7 bases to trimming and J lost 2 bases; unmatched junction nucleotides: 8. The CDR3 sequence is 14 residues long. CDR3 bases: TGTGCCAGCATGACTACGAGGGGGCCCTACGAGCAGTACTTC. Translation gives CASMTTRGPYEQYF. Full variable domain (outside the CDR3, taken from reference TRBV11-2 and TRBJ2-7): EAGVAQSPRYKIIEKRQSVAFWCNPISGHATLYWYQQILGQGPKLLIQFQNNGVVDDSQLPKDRFSAERLKGVDSTLKIQPAKLEDSAVYLCASMTTRGPYEQYFGPGTRLTVT.

There are a few counts of this clone. The rearrangement uses TRBV5-4 and TRBJ2-7; D is possibly TRBD1 (6 bases). V lost 3 bases and J lost 11, with 18 bases in between. The CDR3 has 13 amino acids. Germline CDR1 SGHNT, CDR2 YYREEE (reference sequence). CDR3 protein: CASSSPTPGVEYF. CDR3 nucleotide sequence: TGTGCCAGCAGCTCGCCAACCCCAGGGGTGGAGTACTTC.

The V call is TRBV7-8, the J call TRBJ1-3; tentative D call: TRBD1 (5 bases). This CDR3 spans 16 amino acids. V was cut by 3 bases and J by 0 bases, with 12 bases left in between. Germline CDR1 is SGHVS and CDR2 is FQNEAQ. The CDR3 DNA reads as TGTGCCAGCAGCTTTTCAGTAGGGGACTCTGGAAACACCATATATTTT. Translating it yields CASSFSVGDSGNTIYF. Full variable domain (missing parts from reference TRBV7-8 and TRBJ1-3): GAGVSQSPRYKVAKRGQDVALRCDPISGHVSLFWYQQALGQGPEFLTYFQNEAQLDKSGLPSDRFFAERPEGSVSTLKIQRTQQEDSAVYLCASSFSVGDSGNTIYFGEGSWLTVV.

A word on this clone: Other DNA variants within this sample encode the same CDR3. The chain carries TRBV18 and TRBJ1-1; TRBD1 matches 7 bases. The CDR3 length is 15 residues. Germline V gene sequence: CDR1 KGHSH, CDR2 LQKENI. Germline trimming cut 0 bases from V and 4 bases from J; bases unmatched to any gene: 5. The CDR3 loop is CASSPPGQGGTEAFF. The CDR3 DNA sequence: TGTGCCAGCTCACCACCAGGCCAGGGGGGCACTGAAGCTTTCTTT.

This chain links TRBV19 with TRBJ1-5; maybe TRBD1 (5 bases). CDR1 and CDR2 from the germline V gene are LNHDA and SQIVND (reference sequence). V was cut by 6 bases and J by 4 bases, with 10 bases left in between. The CDR3 loop spans 13 amino acids. CDR3 region: CASRNRGNQPQHF. CDR3 DNA sequence: TGTGCCAGTAGGAATAGGGGTAATCAGCCCCAGCATTTT.

A remark on this clone: Other DNA sequences in the sample encode the same CDR3. This chain joins TRBV30 and TRBJ1-5; D is ambiguous. CDR1 and CDR2 from the germline V gene are GTSNPN and SVGIG (reference sequence). Trimming took off 3 bases at V and 7 bases at J, with 10 bases between the two ends. The CDR3 is 12 amino acids. CDR3 region: CAWSPGGQPQHF. Written as DNA, the CDR3 is TGTGCCTGGAGCCCGGGCGGGCAGCCCCAGCATTTT.

This sequence joins TRBV28 and TRBJ2-5, with 8 bases aligning to TRBD1. The J call may be wrong; the DNA end is better matched by TRBJ2-4. CDR1 and CDR2 from the germline V gene are MDHEN and SYDVKM. This CDR3 is 13 amino acids long. CDR3 residues: CASRIPGGVIQYF. The CDR3 DNA reads as TGTGCCAGCAGGATCCCAGGGGGCGTCATTCAGTACTTC.

In its sample, this clone was seen a few times. J is TRBJ2-1 and V is TRBV19, with 8 bases matching TRBD1. CDR3 length: 14 residues. The germline CDR1 and CDR2 sequences are LNHDA and SQIVND (reference sequence). V lost 2 bases to trimming and J lost 8 bases; unmatched junction nucleotides: 5. The CDR3 is CASSIRQGADEQFF. The CDR3, as DNA: TGTGCCAGTAGTATAAGGCAGGGGGCAGATGAGCAGTTCTTC.

This sequence joins TRBV19 and TRBJ1-5, with TRBD1 identical over 8 bases. The V and J ends lost 5 bases and 6 bases, in that order; junction bases with no gene match: 12. The CDR3 is 16 amino acids. Germline V CDR1 and CDR2: LNHDA, SQIVND (reference sequence). The CDR3 bases are TGTGCCAGTAGTTCGCCCGCAGGGGGCAAAGTTCAGCCCCAGCATTTT. Translating it yields CASSSPAGGKVQPQHF. Combining the CDR3 with reference TRBV19 and TRBJ1-5 gives the whole variable domain DGGITQSPKYLFRKEGQNVTLSCEQNLNHDAMYWYRQDPGQGLRLIYYSQIVNDFQKGDIAEGYSVSREKKESFPLTVTSAQKNPTAFYLCASSSPAGGKVQPQHFGDGTRLSIL.

As to this clone: This same CDR3 is encoded by further DNA sequences in the sample. V and J are TRBV5-1 and TRBJ1-6; 9 nucleotides agree with TRBD1. This CDR3 is 18 amino acids long. Looked up from germline, CDR1 is SGHRS and CDR2 is YFSETQ. The J segment lost 2 bases and the V segment lost 0 bases, leaving 6 bases of the junction unmatched. The CDR3 DNA reads as TGCGCCAGCAGCTTGGCAGGACAGGGGAGGGCCTATAATTCACCCCTCCACTTT. Translation gives CASSLAGQGRAYNSPLHF.

The chain uses TRBV6-5 and TRBJ2-7, with D possibly being TRBD1 (5 bases). Germline V gives CDR1 MNHEY, CDR2 SVGAGI. The V and J ends lost 6 bases and 2 bases respectively, with 11 bases between them. The CDR3 loop spans 13 amino acids. The DNA of the CDR3 is TGTGCCAGCAGAGGACATGGAGCCTACGAGCAGTACTTC. Amino acid sequence: CASRGHGAYEQYF.

The chain couples TRBV10-2 to TRBJ1-2, with 10 bases aligning to TRBD1. Germline CDR1 and CDR2: WSHSY and SAAADI. The trim removed 0 bases at V and 2 bases at J, leaving 9 bases unmatched. The CDR3 extends over 18 amino acids. CDR3 sequence: CASSESGQGVSSNYGYTF. The CDR3 DNA reads TGCGCCAGCAGTGAGTCCGGACAGGGGGTTTCTAGCAACTATGGCTACACCTTC.

This clone was seen a few times. The chain carries TRBV28 and TRBJ2-1; the match to TRBD1 covers 9 bases. V dropped 4 bases and J dropped 7; count of bases not matched to a gene: 17. The length of the CDR3 is 18 residues. Germline-derived CDR1 and CDR2 are MDHEN and SYDVKM. The CDR3 loop reads CASSSILLLDRGVNEQFF. As DNA, the CDR3 is TGTGCCAGCAGTTCGATTCTTTTGCTGGACAGGGGCGTGAATGAGCAGTTCTTC.

The V call is TRBV30, the J call TRBJ1-5; a weak D match, TRBD1 (6 bases). The CDR3 is 18 amino acids. The germline CDR1 and CDR2 sequences are GTSNPN and SVGIG (reference sequence). V was trimmed by 0 bases and J by 6 bases, leaving 24 bases between them. In DNA form, the CDR3 reads TGTGCCTGGAGTGTACCTCTCGGGGGGACACCGAGAAGTCAGCCCCAGCATTTT. It yields the protein CAWSVPLGGTPRSQPQHF.

The chain recombines TRBV27 with TRBJ2-1; 11 nucleotides line up with TRBD2. The junction had 7 bases not matched to a gene; V was cut back by 10 bases and J by 5 bases. This CDR3 is 14 amino acids long. Germline V gene data show CDR1 as MNHEY and CDR2 as SMNVEV (reference sequence). The CDR3 reads CATRGGLADNEQFF. Written as DNA, the CDR3 is TGTGCCACCAGGGGGGGACTAGCGGACAATGAGCAGTTCTTC.

The chain couples TRBV12-5 to TRBJ1-2, with 8 bases identical to TRBD1. Germline CDR1 LGHNT, CDR2 FRNRAP. Trimming cost V 4 bases and J 8 bases; bases outside gene matches: 6. The length of the CDR3 is 13 residues. The CDR3 reads CASGYRTGRGYTF. CDR3 in DNA: TGTGCTAGTGGTTATAGGACAGGGAGAGGCTACACCTTC.

The chain carries TRBV7-9 and TRBJ1-1; no clear D gene. Germline V gene data show CDR1 as SEHNR and CDR2 as FQNEAQ (reference sequence). V shed 3 bases and J shed 0 bases, with 5 bases lying between them. CDR3 length equals 13 residues. CDR3 in DNA: TGTGCCAGCAGCTTTGAGGTGAACACTGAAGCTTTCTTT. Protein sequence: CASSFEVNTEAFF.

This clone was observed once. The chain combines TRBV2 with TRBJ1-3; TRBD1 might be the D (6 bases). The CDR3 has 15 amino acids. The germline V gene encodes CDR1 SNHLY and CDR2 FYNNEI. V was shortened by 8 bases and J by 0 bases, with 14 bases between the two germline ends. The CDR3 bases are TGTGCCAGCGGATTCAGGGGAACCTCTGGAAACACCATATATTTT. Its translation is CASGFRGTSGNTIYF. Variable domain in full (rest from reference TRBV2 and TRBJ1-3): EPEVTQTPSHQVTQMGQEVILRCVPISNHLYFYWYRQILGQKVEFLVSFYNNEISEKSEIFDDQFSVERPDGSNFTLKIRSTKLEDSAMYFCASGFRGTSGNTIYFGEGSWLTVV.

The chain couples TRBV7-9 to TRBJ2-3; 7 bases are shared with TRBD1. Trimming at V came to 0 bases and at J to 5 bases, leaving 8 bases not matched to a gene. Germline V gene sequence: CDR1 SEHNR, CDR2 FQNEAQ (reference sequence). This CDR3 contains 16 residues. The CDR3 sequence is CASSLARQGFGDTQYF. DNA of the CDR3: TGTGCCAGCAGCTTAGCTAGACAGGGTTTTGGAGATACGCAGTATTTT. Drawing the rest from reference TRBV7-9 and TRBJ2-3, the complete variable domain is DTGVSQNPRHKITKRGQNVTFRCDPISEHNRLYWYRQTLGQGPEFLTYFQNEAQLEKSRLLSDRFSAERPKGSFSTLEIQRTEQGDSAMYLCASSLARQGFGDTQYFGPGTRLTVL.

The V call is TRBV9, the J call TRBJ2-5; the match to TRBD2 covers 11 bases. This CDR3 has 17 amino acids. With V trimmed by 2 bases and J by 1 base, 7 bases remained unmatched. CDR1 is SGDLS, CDR2 YYNGEE, per germline. This chain's CDR3 is CASSVGTGTSGQETQYF. CDR3 DNA: TGTGCCAGCAGCGTCGGAACCGGGACTAGCGGCCAAGAGACCCAGTACTTC. The entire variable domain, with the rest obtained from reference TRBV9 and TRBJ2-5, is as follows: DSGVTQTPKHLITATGQRVTLRCSPRSGDLSVYWYQQSLDQGLQFLIQYYNGEERAKGNILERFSAQQFPDLHSELNLSSLELGDSALYFCASSVGTGTSGQETQYFGPGTRLLVL.

V gene TRBV7-9 combines with J gene TRBJ1-4; D is unresolved. Per the germline V gene, CDR1 is SEHNR and CDR2 is FQNEAQ (reference sequence). The V gene lost 7 bases and the J gene lost 0 bases, with 15 bases spanning the gap. This CDR3 is built from 16 residues. CDR3 bases: TGTGCCAGCACACTTATGGTGCCGGCAACTAATGAAAAACTGTTTTTT. Protein: CASTLMVPATNEKLFF.

This sequence joins TRBV2 and TRBJ2-7, with unresolved D. V lost 4 bases and J lost 4, with 5 bases in between. Germline V gene lookup returns CDR1 SNHLY and CDR2 FYNNEI. The CDR3 is made up of 11 amino acids. CDR3 nucleotide sequence: TGTGCCAGCAGTGCAGGTTACGAGCAGTACTTC. Its protein is CASSAGYEQYF.